One sample yielded the 15 T cell receptor beta chains listed below, sequenced in a study of OX40 agonist ivuxolimab in advanced cancers. Data came from immunoSEQ multiplex PCR; TCRdb stores just in-frame clones and leaves some out. The sample shows 55,000 to 65,000 clones, 75% to 90% of them seen only once. The material was CD4+ or CD8+ T cells sorted from blood, obtained in a trial of the OX40 agonist ivuxolimab. The receptors stem from an adult with an advanced solid tumor such as melanoma, head and neck, liver or kidney cancer.

The V gene is TRBV4-3, the J gene TRBJ1-5, with 7 bases fitting TRBD1. Trimming cost V 3 bases and J 4 bases; bases outside gene matches: 3. This CDR3 is built from 14 residues. Looked up from germline, CDR1 is LGHNA and CDR2 is YSLEER. The CDR3 loop is CASSQGQNNQPQHF. The CDR3 DNA is TGCGCCAGCAGCCAGGGACAGAATAATCAGCCCCAGCATTTT.

This sequence joins TRBV5-4 and TRBJ2-3; 10 bases are shared with TRBD2. Trimming took 0 bases from V and 0 from J; bases not matched to a gene: 7. This CDR3 comprises 18 residues. Germline assignment: CDR1 SGHNT and CDR2 YYREEE (reference sequence). CDR3 nucleotide sequence: TGTGCCAGCAGCTTGGCCCTCTCAGCGGGAGGGAGCACAGATACGCAGTATTTT. It codes for CASSLALSAGGSTDTQYF.

The chain employs TRBV2 and TRBJ2-5, with D possibly TRBD2 on 5 matching bases. Between the trimmed V and J ends, which lost 7 bases and 4 bases, there was a span of 13 bases. Germline CDR1 SNHLY, CDR2 FYNNEI. The CDR3 has 13 amino acids. The CDR3 region has the DNA TGTGCCAGCACTCTGGGGAGTCCAGAGACCCAGTACTTC. It codes for CASTLGSPETQYF.

This chain joins TRBV7-2 and TRBJ2-1; D is possibly TRBD1 (5 bases). V dropped 1 base and J dropped 3 bases, with 16 bases sitting between them. CDR3 length equals 17 residues. CDR1 is SGHTA, CDR2 FQGNSA, per germline. CDR3 amino acids: CASSLVGAGQRYNEQFF. The CDR3 bases are TGTGCCAGCAGCTTAGTAGGGGCAGGGCAACGCTACAATGAGCAGTTCTTC.

The genes are TRBV18 and TRBJ2-1; no clear D gene. Germline V lookup: CDR1 KGHSH, CDR2 LQKENI. This CDR3 is 15 amino acids long. V was pared by 1 base and J by 5 bases, with 12 bases between. CDR3 protein: CASSPLWTTDNEQFF. CDR3 in DNA: TGTGCCAGCTCACCACTCTGGACGACTGACAATGAGCAGTTCTTC.

The chain employs TRBV29-1 and TRBJ2-7, with 8 bases identical to TRBD1. Germline V gene lookup returns CDR1 SQVTM and CDR2 ANQGSEA. The CDR3 contains 12 residues. V trimming: 6 bases; J trimming: 4 bases; junction bases outside the gene matches: 5. The CDR3 bases are TGCAGCGTCGGACAGGGAAGGTACGAGCAGTACTTC. It yields the protein CSVGQGRYEQYF.

V and J are TRBV27 and TRBJ1-6; no clear D gene. CDR3 length: 17 amino acids. The V gene's germline CDR1 is MNHEY and CDR2 SMNVEV (reference sequence). V lost 6 bases and J 7 bases, leaving 22 bases between the germline ends. CDR3 region: CASRPFLGGRPNSPLHF. The CDR3 DNA is TGTGCCAGCAGACCTTTCTTGGGAGGGAGGCCAAATTCACCCCTCCACTTT.

The chain recombines TRBV7-2 with TRBJ2-7, with 11 positions matching TRBD1. After removal of 1 base from V and 0 bases from J, the junction contained 11 bases not matched to a gene. Germline V gene data show CDR1 as SGHTA and CDR2 as FQGNSA. CDR3 length equals 19 residues. CDR3 loop: CASSLVGTGGPKSSYEQYF. The CDR3 region has the DNA TGTGCCAGCAGCTTAGTAGGGACAGGGGGTCCCAAGAGCTCCTACGAGCAGTACTTC.

The chain couples TRBV20-1 to TRBJ1-2; D unresolved. This CDR3 spans 11 amino acids. Deletions cut 5 bases from V and 2 bases from J, with 6 bases between. In germline, CDR1 is DFQATT, CDR2 SNEGSKA (reference sequence). The CDR3 spells CSALENYGYTF. CDR3 sequence (DNA): TGCAGTGCTTTGGAGAACTATGGCTACACCTTC.

This clone was counted between two and nine times. The rearrangement uses TRBV28 and TRBJ1-1; no reliable D call. Trimming shortened V by 5 bases and J by 11 bases, and 15 bases separated the two germline ends. The CDR3 runs 12 residues. Germline values: CDR1 MDHEN, CDR2 SYDVKM. CDR3 sequence reads: CASSQVLSGAFF. The CDR3 DNA is TGTGCCAGCAGTCAGGTCCTGAGTGGGGCTTTCTTT.

The chain links TRBV19 to TRBJ1-2; D may be TRBD1 (5 bases). CDR3 size: 15 residues. V was shortened by 2 bases and J by 4 bases, with 14 bases between the two germline ends. The V gene's germline CDR1 is LNHDA and CDR2 SQIVND (reference sequence). CDR3 protein: CASSIRTRVGYGYTF. The DNA of the CDR3 is TGTGCCAGTAGTATAAGGACCAGGGTCGGCTATGGCTACACCTTC.

V gene TRBV5-1 combines with J gene TRBJ1-3; D is undetermined. CDR3 length equals 16 residues. Trimming left V 0 bases short and J 4 bases short, with 14 bases between. Germline CDR1 and CDR2: SGHRS and YFSETQ. CDR3 DNA: TGCGCCAGCAGCTTGGAAGGTCCCTACTTAGGAAACACCATATATTTT. This encodes CASSLEGPYLGNTIYF.

This clone has just one count. The gene calls are TRBV6-1 and TRBJ1-1; no clear D gene. Trimming stripped 7 bases from V and 11 bases from J, with 23 bases between. This CDR3 spans 14 amino acids. Per germline, CDR1 MNHNS and CDR2 SASEGT. CDR3: CASTNSINGLAAFF. CDR3 DNA sequence: TGTGCCAGCACTAACTCAATTAATGGGTTAGCGGCTTTCTTT.

The chain joins TRBV5-4 to TRBJ1-2, with 7 bases fitting TRBD1. Unmatched junction bases numbered 5, after V lost 3 bases and J lost 6 bases. This CDR3 comprises 13 residues. In germline, CDR1 is SGHNT, CDR2 YYREEE (reference sequence). CDR3 sequence (DNA): TGTGCCAGCAGCTCCGACAGGGTCAATGGCTACACCTTC. This translates into CASSSDRVNGYTF.

The chain couples TRBV5-1 to TRBJ1-6, with TRBD1 identical over 8 bases. The CDR3 has 16 residues. The V and J ends lost 0 bases and 7 bases, in that order; junction bases with no gene match: 6. Germline V CDR1 and CDR2: SGHRS, YFSETQ. The CDR3, as DNA: TGCGCCAGCAGCTTGGATCCAGGGGGCGCGAATTCACCCCTCCACTTT. Protein sequence: CASSLDPGGANSPLHF.